This is a list of T cell receptor beta chains from one sample in a study of T-cell memory formation after mild COVID-19. TCRdb re-called the 5' RACE reads through MiXCR, storing one row per CDR3 protein. The table includes around 450,000 distinct CDR3 sequences, 24% detected once. The sample taken for sequencing was PBMCs or a T cell subset sorted from them (not recorded which). These TCRs come from an adult woman who had mild COVID-19 (a few samples of this study predate the infection). Cell type and time point are not known. The CDR3 runs from the conserved cysteine through the conserved F or W. Each record gives: D gene, V gene, clone size, J gene, CDR3 protein, CDR3 DNA. A D gene is named only where the DNA matches it firmly. Clone size is given for some rows only: seen once, a few or many times, or a class if the clone is expanded.

>NA|TRBV12-3/TRBV12-4|few|TRBJ2-7
CASSPTSAISYEQYF
TGTGCCAGCAGTCCAACTAGTGCCATATCCTACGAGCAGTACTTC
>TRBD1|TRBV7-2|few|TRBJ2-7
CASSRQWGGQGEAYEQYF
TGTGCCAGCAGCCGACAATGGGGGGGACAGGGCGAGGCCTACGAGCAGTACTTC
>NA|TRBV2|NA|TRBJ1-4
CASTTGTNEKLFF
TGTGCCAGCACCACAGGGACTAATGAAAAACTGTTTTTT
>NA|TRBV20-1|NA|TRBJ2-5
CSAYRVGETQYF
TGCAGTGCTTACAGGGTTGGGGAGACCCAGTACTTC
>NA|TRBV9|NA|TRBJ2-7
CASSVSTTVGYEQYF
TGTGCCAGCAGCGTAAGTACGACGGTGGGCTACGAGCAGTACTTC
>NA|TRBV5-1|many|TRBJ2-1
CASSLEQAVGYNEQFF
TGCGCCAGCAGCTTGGAACAGGCGGTCGGTTACAATGAGCAGTTCTTC
>NA|TRBV12-3/TRBV12-4|few|TRBJ1-2
CASSLPSNYGYTF
TGTGCCAGCAGCCTTCCCTCTAACTATGGCTACACCTTC
>TRBD2|TRBV30|NA|TRBJ2-7
CAWSGGSYEQYF
TGTGCCTGGAGTGGCGGGAGCTACGAGCAGTACTTC
>TRBD1|TRBV24-1|NA|TRBJ2-7
CATSDWTGGDQYF
TGTGCCACCAGTGATTGGACAGGGGGCGACCAGTACTTC
>NA|TRBV4-3|NA|TRBJ2-2
CASSQDRDWRNTGELFF
TGCGCCAGCAGCCAAGATCGGGATTGGCGAAACACCGGGGAGCTGTTTTTT
>NA|TRBV7-9|NA|TRBJ1-4
CASSSGTPLHNEKLFF
TGTGCCAGCAGCTCCGGGACCCCCTTACATAATGAAAAACTGTTTTTT
>TRBD2|TRBV5-1|NA|TRBJ2-2
CASTAGLAGEFNTGELFF
TGCGCCAGCACAGCGGGACTAGCGGGAGAGTTTAACACCGGGGAGCTGTTTTTT
>NA|TRBV24-1|NA|TRBJ2-3
CATSDFPSFDTQYF
TGTGCCACCAGTGATTTCCCCTCGTTCGATACGCAGTATTTT
>NA|TRBV12-3/TRBV12-4|NA|TRBJ1-2
CAIGTYGYTF
TGTGCGATTGGCACTTATGGCTACACCTTC
>NA|TRBV25-1|NA|TRBJ2-7
CASSETTLGEQYF
TGTGCCAGCAGTGAAACGACCCTGGGGGAGCAGTACTTC
>NA|TRBV9|NA|TRBJ2-3
CASSVEGLDSTDTQYF
TGTGCCAGCAGCGTAGAAGGGCTAGACAGCACAGATACGCAGTATTTT
>NA|TRBV12-3/TRBV12-4|NA|TRBJ2-6
CASTPAGANVLTF
TGTGCCAGCACCCCCGCTGGGGCCAACGTCCTGACTTTC
>NA|TRBV7-2|many|TRBJ1-4
CASSPATNEKLFF
TGTGCCAGCAGCCCGGCAACTAATGAAAAACTGTTTTTT
>TRBD1|TRBV18|few|TRBJ2-7
CASSSRTGVGYEQYF
TGTGCCAGCTCATCGAGGACAGGCGTGGGATACGAGCAGTACTTC
>TRBD1|TRBV4-2|NA|TRBJ1-1
CASSQDTGTGGANTEAFF
TGTGCCAGCAGCCAAGATACGGGGACAGGGGGCGCGAACACTGAAGCTTTCTTT
>NA|TRBV27|NA|TRBJ1-6
CAIGAGYNSPLHF
TGTGCCATCGGTGCAGGGTATAATTCACCCCTCCACTTT
>NA|TRBV19|NA|TRBJ2-1
CASSIGSGQFF
TGTGCCAGTAGTATAGGGTCTGGGCAGTTCTTC
>TRBD2|TRBV2|few|TRBJ2-1
CASTSGGISYNEQFF
TGTGCCAGCACCTCGGGGGGGATCTCCTACAATGAGCAGTTCTTC
>NA|TRBV7-3|NA|TRBJ2-3
CASRLDSNGGGTQYF
TGTGCCAGCAGGCTCGATTCAAATGGTGGCGGTACGCAGTATTTT
>TRBD1|TRBV20-1|NA|TRBJ1-1
CSATRGLETEAFF
TGCAGTGCTACCAGGGGGCTCGAGACTGAAGCTTTCTTT
>NA|TRBV14|few|TRBJ2-4
CASSPDRNIQYF
TGTGCCAGCAGCCCAGACCGAAACATTCAGTACTTC
>NA|TRBV2|few|TRBJ2-3
CASSDPPDTQYF
TGTGCCAGCAGTGACCCTCCAGATACGCAGTATTTT
>NA|TRBV4-1|NA|TRBJ2-3
CASSQVAESTDTQYF
TGCGCCAGCAGCCAAGTGGCGGAGAGCACAGATACGCAGTATTTT
>TRBD2|TRBV27|many|TRBJ2-2
CASSSKYLAGDTGELFF
TGTGCCAGCAGTTCCAAATACCTAGCGGGAGACACCGGGGAGCTGTTTTTT
>TRBD2|TRBV7-3|few|TRBJ2-1
CASSLGLAGAPYNEQFF
TGTGCCAGCAGCTTAGGGCTAGCGGGAGCACCCTACAATGAGCAGTTCTTC
>NA|TRBV7-3|few|TRBJ2-2
CASGKGTGELFF
TGTGCCAGCGGAAAAGGCACCGGGGAGCTGTTTTTT
>NA|TRBV9|NA|TRBJ2-1
CASSVAAGPYNEQFF
TGTGCCAGCAGCGTAGCGGCGGGTCCATACAATGAGCAGTTCTTC
>NA|TRBV11-2|NA|TRBJ2-3
CASSALFRTDTQYF
TGTGCCAGCAGCGCCCTCTTTCGCACAGATACGCAGTATTTT
>NA|TRBV12-3/TRBV12-4|NA|TRBJ1-3
CASSLGTETGNTIYF
TGTGCCAGCAGTTTAGGGACAGAGACTGGAAACACCATATATTTT
>NA|TRBV7-9|few|TRBJ2-5
CASTALGSSETQYF
TGTGCCAGCACCGCCCTAGGGTCTTCGGAGACCCAGTACTTC
>NA|TRBV5-1|few|TRBJ2-7
CASSEDRPNEQYF
TGCGCCAGCAGCGAGGACCGCCCCAACGAGCAGTACTTC
>TRBD2|TRBV7-2|few|TRBJ2-1
CASSWRGSSYNEQFF
TGTGCCAGCAGCTGGCGGGGGAGCTCCTACAATGAGCAGTTCTTC
>TRBD2|TRBV9|NA|TRBJ2-2
CASTPRGGASNTGELFF
TGTGCCAGCACCCCACGGGGGGGGGCCTCGAACACCGGGGAGCTGTTTTTT
>NA|TRBV3-1|few|TRBJ2-7
CASSRAGSAYEQYF
TGTGCCAGCAGCCGGGCGGGGAGTGCCTACGAGCAGTACTTC
>TRBD1|TRBV29-1|few|TRBJ2-5
CSVPGQGSETQYF
TGCAGCGTTCCGGGACAGGGTTCGGAGACCCAGTACTTC
>NA|TRBV28|NA|TRBJ2-7
CASSFPRTREQYF
TGTGCCAGCAGTTTCCCCCGGACAAGGGAGCAGTACTTC
>TRBD1|TRBV20-1|NA|TRBJ1-3
CSARDRVSAGNTIYF
TGCAGTGCCAGGGACAGGGTTTCTGCAGGAAACACCATATATTTT
>NA|TRBV4-2|NA|TRBJ1-1
CASRGGAGTTLNTEAFF
TGTGCCAGCAGAGGGGGGGCAGGGACTACCTTGAACACTGAAGCTTTCTTT
>TRBD1|TRBV9|NA|TRBJ1-4
CASSVDGTGKEKLFF
TGTGCCAGCAGCGTAGACGGGACAGGGAAGGAAAAACTGTTTTTT
>NA|TRBV20-1|few|TRBJ1-6
CSARRSRDSPLHF
TGCAGTGCTAGGAGAAGCAGGGACTCACCCCTCCACTTT
>TRBD1|TRBV18|few|TRBJ2-2
CASSPTGTGVNTGELFF
TGTGCCAGCTCACCAACCGGGACAGGGGTGAACACCGGGGAGCTGTTTTTT
>NA|TRBV5-1|NA|TRBJ2-6
CASRTGTVSGANVLTF
TGCGCCAGCAGAACCGGGACGGTCTCTGGGGCCAACGTCCTGACTTTC
>NA|TRBV11-2|NA|TRBJ1-2
CASSLDHGQIYGYTF
TGTGCCAGCAGCTTAGATCATGGACAGATCTATGGCTACACCTTC
>TRBD2|TRBV7-3|NA|TRBJ2-1
CASSSPGGAGYNEQFF
TGTGCCAGCAGCTCCCCCGGGGGGGCTGGCTACAATGAGCAGTTCTTC
>NA|TRBV24-1|NA|TRBJ1-2
CATSDRSLTGTLSGYTF
TGTGCCACCAGTGATCGATCCTTGACAGGAACTCTATCTGGCTACACCTTC
>TRBD2|TRBV10-3|NA|TRBJ2-1
CAIRGSGRYSYNEQFF
TGTGCCATCAGGGGGAGCGGGAGGTACTCCTACAATGAGCAGTTCTTC
>NA|TRBV11-2|few|TRBJ2-1
CASSSPGAGSGYNEQFF
TGTGCCAGCAGCTCCCCTGGGGCGGGGTCCGGCTACAATGAGCAGTTCTTC
>TRBD1|TRBV3-1|few|TRBJ2-2
CASSITGGNTGELFF
TGTGCCAGCAGCATCACAGGGGGGAACACCGGGGAGCTGTTTTTT
>NA|TRBV15|NA|TRBJ2-4
CATSVLTKNIQYF
TGTGCCACCAGCGTTCTAACCAAAAACATTCAGTACTTC
>TRBD2|TRBV9|NA|TRBJ2-1
CASSAGGRLAGNNEQFF
TGTGCCAGCTCTGCCGGGGGGCGACTAGCGGGGAACAATGAGCAGTTCTTC
>NA|TRBV18|NA|TRBJ2-3
CASSRDGETDTQYF
TGTGCCAGCTCGCGGGACGGAGAAACAGATACGCAGTATTTT
>NA|TRBV5-5|few|TRBJ2-7
CASSADSYYEQYF
TGTGCCAGCAGCGCCGACAGCTACTACGAGCAGTACTTC